This is a list of T cell receptor beta chains from one sample in a study of T cell responses to AZD1222 COVID-19 vaccine. Profiling relied on immunoSEQ multiplex PCR, and the TCRdb table lists in-frame clones only, not all of them. The table includes more than 140,000 clones, 90% to 95% detected once. The input for sequencing was peripheral blood, taken on day 0 of MenACWY control vaccination. These receptors were taken from an adult in good health. Each CDR3 is given with its conserved first and last residue.

j_call v_call cdr3_aa
TRBJ2-1 TRBV2 CASSVEVEQFF
TRBJ2-1 TRBV28 CASSPGGASGRSEQFF
TRBJ1-1 TRBV9 CASSTGGRTEAFF
TRBJ1-2 TRBV11-2 CASSSPLRAETF
TRBJ2-7 TRBV7-9 CASSLVAGRGEQYF
TRBJ1-2 TRBV4-3 CASSPLVGVNYGYTF
TRBJ1-5 TRBV19 CASGERGLRQPQHF
TRBJ2-7 TRBV5-4 CASSLRQDYEQYF
TRBJ2-7 TRBV5-1 CASSKDSSSYEQYF
TRBJ2-5 TRBV7-3 CASSSTPGSLWETQYF
TRBJ1-1 TRBV5-8 CASSLDPRPAEAFF
TRBJ1-2 TRBV4-1 CASSQAHRGDYGYTF
TRBJ1-4 TRBV5-1 CASSSTGGATNEKLFF
TRBJ1-5 TRBV18 CASSPGTGVSNQPQHF
TRBJ1-1 TRBV13 CASSLGQGALGFF
TRBJ1-4 TRBV18 CASSPLHTATNEKLFF
TRBJ1-2 TRBV19 CASSMTGYNYGYTF
TRBJ1-3 TRBV6-5 CASTTGATGNTIYF